The following is a T cell receptor beta chain sequence with its context. No antigen is known for it. General observations from the study: Tumor Tregs overlapped most with tumor, then blood, naive CD4+ cells. The TCR gene usage of tumor memory CD4+ T cells clustered together with blood and lymph node memory CD4+ cells and with lymph node naive CD4+ cells.

After constant-region reverse-primer amplification, full-length variable regions underwent semi-nested PCR with Nested Universal Primer A. TCRdb reprocessed the 5' RACE reads with MiXCR, giving one entry per CDR3 protein. In the table there are more than 10,000 distinct CDR3 sequences, 45% to 60% of which are singletons. Treg sorting used a CD4+CD25+CD127-/low gate. The V gene lost 5 bases and the J gene lost 7 bases, with 15 bases spanning the gap. Germline lookup yields CDR1 SGHTA and CDR2 FQGTGA. The CDR3 totals 14 residues. The sample taken for sequencing was tumor-infiltrating Tregs sorted from the breast tumor. The TCR originated in a female donor with breast cancer. V gene TRBV7-3 combines with J gene TRBJ2-1; D is perhaps TRBD1 or TRBD2 (5 bases each). The CDR3 reads CASSRTGPPNEQFF. The CDR3 region has the DNA TGTGCCAGCAGCCGAACGGGACCCCCAAATGAGCAGTTCTTC.